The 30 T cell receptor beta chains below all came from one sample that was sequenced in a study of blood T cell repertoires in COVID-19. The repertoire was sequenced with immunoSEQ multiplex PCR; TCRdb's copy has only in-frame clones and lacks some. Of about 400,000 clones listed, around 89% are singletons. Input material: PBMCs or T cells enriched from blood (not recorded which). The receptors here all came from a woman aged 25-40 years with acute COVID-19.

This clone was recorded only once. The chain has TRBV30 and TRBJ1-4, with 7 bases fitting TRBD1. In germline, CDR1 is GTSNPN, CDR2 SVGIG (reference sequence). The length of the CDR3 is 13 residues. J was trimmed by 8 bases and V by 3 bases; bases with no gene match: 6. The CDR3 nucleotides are TGTGCCTGGAGAGAAGGGACAGTCGAAAAACTGTTTTTT. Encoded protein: CAWREGTVEKLFF.

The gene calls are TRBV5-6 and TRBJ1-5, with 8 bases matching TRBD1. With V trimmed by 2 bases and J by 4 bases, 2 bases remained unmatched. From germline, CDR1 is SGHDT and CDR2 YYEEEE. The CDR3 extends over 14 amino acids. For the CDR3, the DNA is TGTGCCAGCAGCTTTAGACAGGGGAATCAGCCCCAGCATTTT. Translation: CASSFRQGNQPQHF.

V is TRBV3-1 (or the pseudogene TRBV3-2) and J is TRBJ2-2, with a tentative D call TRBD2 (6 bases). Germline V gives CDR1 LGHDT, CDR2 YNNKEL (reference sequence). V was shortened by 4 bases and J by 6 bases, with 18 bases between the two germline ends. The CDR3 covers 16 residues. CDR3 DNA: TGTGCCAGCAGCCTATTCCGGGGGAATAGTGCCGGGGAGCTGTTTTTT. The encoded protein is CASSLFRGNSAGELFF.

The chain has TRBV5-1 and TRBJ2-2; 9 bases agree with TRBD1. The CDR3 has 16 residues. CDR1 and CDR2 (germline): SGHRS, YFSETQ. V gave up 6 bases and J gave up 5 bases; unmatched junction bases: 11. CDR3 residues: CASTLDPTGGTGELFF. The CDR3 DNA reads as TGCGCCAGCACTCTTGACCCGACAGGGGGAACCGGGGAGCTGTTTTTT.

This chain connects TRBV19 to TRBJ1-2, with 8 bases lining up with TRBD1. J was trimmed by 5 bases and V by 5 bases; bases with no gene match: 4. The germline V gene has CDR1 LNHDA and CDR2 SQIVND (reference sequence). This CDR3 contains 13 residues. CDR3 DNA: TGTGCCAGTAGTCCACGACAGGGGTATGGCTACACCTTC. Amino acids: CASSPRQGYGYTF.

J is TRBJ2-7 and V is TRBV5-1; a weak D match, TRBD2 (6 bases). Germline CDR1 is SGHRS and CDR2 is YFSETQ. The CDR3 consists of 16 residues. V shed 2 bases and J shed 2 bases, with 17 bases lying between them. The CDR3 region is CASSLGAGGNAYEQYF. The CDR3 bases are TGCGCCAGCAGCTTAGGGGCCGGGGGAAACGCCTACGAGCAGTACTTC.

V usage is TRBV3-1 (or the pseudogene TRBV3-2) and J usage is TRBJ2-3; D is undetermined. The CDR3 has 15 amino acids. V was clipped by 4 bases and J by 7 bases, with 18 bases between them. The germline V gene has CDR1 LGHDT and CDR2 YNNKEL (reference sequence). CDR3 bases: TGTGCCAGCAGCCTCGAGCGACCCCGCCCTAATACGCAGTATTTT. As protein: CASSLERPRPNTQYF.

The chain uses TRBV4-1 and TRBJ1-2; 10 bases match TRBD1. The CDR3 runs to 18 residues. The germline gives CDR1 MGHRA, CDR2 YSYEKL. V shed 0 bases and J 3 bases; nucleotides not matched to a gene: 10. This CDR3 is CASSQDRETGGADYGYTF. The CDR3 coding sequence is TGCGCCAGCAGCCAAGATAGGGAGACAGGGGGCGCGGACTATGGCTACACCTTC.

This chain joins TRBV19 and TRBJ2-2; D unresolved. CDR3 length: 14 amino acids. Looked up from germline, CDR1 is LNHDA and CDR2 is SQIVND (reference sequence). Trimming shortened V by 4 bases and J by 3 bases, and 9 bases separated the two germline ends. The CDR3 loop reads CASSNRIYTGELFF. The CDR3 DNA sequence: TGTGCCAGTAGTAACAGAATCTACACCGGGGAGCTGTTTTTT.

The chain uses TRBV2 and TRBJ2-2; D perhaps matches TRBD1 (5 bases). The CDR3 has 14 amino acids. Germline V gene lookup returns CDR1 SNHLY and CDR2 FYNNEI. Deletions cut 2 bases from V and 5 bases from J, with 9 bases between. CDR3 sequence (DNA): TGTGCCAGCAGTGAAAGCAGGGAAACCGGGGAGCTGTTTTTT. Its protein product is CASSESRETGELFF.

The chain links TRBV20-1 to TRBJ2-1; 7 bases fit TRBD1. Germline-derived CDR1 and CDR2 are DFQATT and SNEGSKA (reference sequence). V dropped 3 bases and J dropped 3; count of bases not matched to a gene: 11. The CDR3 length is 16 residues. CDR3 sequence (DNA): TGCAGTGCTAGTTCTACAGGGGAAAATTTCTACAATGAGCAGTTCTTC. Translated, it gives CSASSTGENFYNEQFF.

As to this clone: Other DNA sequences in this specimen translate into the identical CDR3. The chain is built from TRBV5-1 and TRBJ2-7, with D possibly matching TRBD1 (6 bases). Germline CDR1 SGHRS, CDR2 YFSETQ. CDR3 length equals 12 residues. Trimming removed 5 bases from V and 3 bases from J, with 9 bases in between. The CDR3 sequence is CASSPDSYEQYF. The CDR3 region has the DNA TGCGCCAGCAGTCCGGACAGCTACGAGCAGTACTTC.

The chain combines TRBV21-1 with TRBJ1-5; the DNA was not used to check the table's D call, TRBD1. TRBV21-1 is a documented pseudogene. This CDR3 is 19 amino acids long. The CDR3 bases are TGTGCCAGCAGCAAAGGGGGGCCTTGTTACCCTTATAGCAATCAGCCCCAGCATTTT. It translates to CASSKGGPCYPYSNQPQHF.

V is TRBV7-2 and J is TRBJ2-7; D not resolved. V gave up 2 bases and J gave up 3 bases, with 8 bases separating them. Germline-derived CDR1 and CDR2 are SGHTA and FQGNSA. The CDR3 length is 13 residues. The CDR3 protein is CASSLSIYYEQYF. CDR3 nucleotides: TGTGCCAGCAGCTTAAGCATTTACTACGAGCAGTACTTC.

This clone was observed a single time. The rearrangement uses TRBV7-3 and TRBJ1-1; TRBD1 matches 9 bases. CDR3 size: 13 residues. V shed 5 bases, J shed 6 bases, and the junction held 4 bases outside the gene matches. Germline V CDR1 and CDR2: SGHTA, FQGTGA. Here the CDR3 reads CASSLRQGAEAFF. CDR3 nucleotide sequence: TGTGCCAGCAGCCTCCGACAGGGGGCTGAAGCTTTCTTT.

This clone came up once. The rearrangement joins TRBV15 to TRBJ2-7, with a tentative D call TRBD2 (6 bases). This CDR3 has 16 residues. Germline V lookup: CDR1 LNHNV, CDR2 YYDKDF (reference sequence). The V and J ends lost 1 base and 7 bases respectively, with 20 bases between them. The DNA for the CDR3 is TGTGCCACCAGCAGAGTATGGATAGCGGAGGGTTATGAGCAGTACTTC. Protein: CATSRVWIAEGYEQYF.

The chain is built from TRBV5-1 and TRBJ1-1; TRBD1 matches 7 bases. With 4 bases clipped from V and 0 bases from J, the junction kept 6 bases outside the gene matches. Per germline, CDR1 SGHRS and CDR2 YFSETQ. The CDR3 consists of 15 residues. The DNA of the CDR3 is TGCGCCAGCAGCGTCAGACAGGGCATGAACACTGAAGCTTTCTTT. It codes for CASSVRQGMNTEAFF.

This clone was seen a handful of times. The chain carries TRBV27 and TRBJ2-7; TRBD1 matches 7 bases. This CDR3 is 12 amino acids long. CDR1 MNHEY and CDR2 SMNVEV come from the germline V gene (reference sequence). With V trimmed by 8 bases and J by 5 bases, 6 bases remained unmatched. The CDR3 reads CASGYRGDEQYF. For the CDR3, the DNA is TGTGCCAGCGGTTACAGGGGAGACGAGCAGTACTTC.

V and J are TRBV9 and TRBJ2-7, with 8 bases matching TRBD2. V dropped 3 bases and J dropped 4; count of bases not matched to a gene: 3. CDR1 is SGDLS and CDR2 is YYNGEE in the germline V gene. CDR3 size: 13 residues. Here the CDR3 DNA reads TGTGCCAGCAGCGCCGGACTAGCTTACGAGCAGTACTTC. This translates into CASSAGLAYEQYF.

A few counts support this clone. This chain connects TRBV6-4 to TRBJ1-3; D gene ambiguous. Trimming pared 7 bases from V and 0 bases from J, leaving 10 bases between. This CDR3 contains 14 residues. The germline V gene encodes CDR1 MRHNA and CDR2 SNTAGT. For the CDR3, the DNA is TGTGCCAGCAATGCGAGGGACTCTGGAAACACCATATATTTT. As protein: CASNARDSGNTIYF.

The CDR3 DNA reads as TGTGCCAGCGGTCCTCTGGCGGGGGACTATAGCGAGCAGTACTTC. Amino acids: CASGPLAGDYSEQYF. V usage is TRBV5-4 and J usage is TRBJ2-7, with TRBD2 matching 7 bases. Trimming cost V 7 bases and J 6 bases; bases outside gene matches: 16. Germline V gene data show CDR1 as SGHNT and CDR2 as YYREEE (reference sequence). The CDR3 loop spans 15 amino acids. The variable domain in full, with the rest retrieved from reference TRBV5-4 and TRBJ2-7, is ETGVTQSPTHLIKTRGQQVTLRCSSQSGHNTVSWYQQALGQGPQFIFQYYREEENGRGNFPPRFSGLQFPNYSSELNVNALELDDSALYLCASGPLAGDYSEQYFGPGTRLTVT.

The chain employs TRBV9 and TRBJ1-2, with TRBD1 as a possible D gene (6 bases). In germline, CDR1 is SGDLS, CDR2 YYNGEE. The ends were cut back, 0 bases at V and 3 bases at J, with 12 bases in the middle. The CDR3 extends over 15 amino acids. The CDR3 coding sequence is TGTGCCAGCAGCGTAGAAGGAGGGGGGGACTATGGCTACACCTTC. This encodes CASSVEGGGDYGYTF.

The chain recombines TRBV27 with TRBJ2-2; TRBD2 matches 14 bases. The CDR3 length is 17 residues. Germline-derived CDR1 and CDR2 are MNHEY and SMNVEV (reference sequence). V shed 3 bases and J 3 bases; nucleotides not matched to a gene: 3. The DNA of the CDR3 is TGTGCCAGCAGTTTGGGGACTAGCGGGGGTTACACCGGGGAGCTGTTTTTT. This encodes CASSLGTSGGYTGELFF.

In nucleotides, the CDR3 is TGTGCCTGGAGTGGGTTAGCCCTCTCTGGGGCCAACGTCCTGACTTTC. Encoded protein: CAWSGLALSGANVLTF. V usage is TRBV30 and J usage is TRBJ2-6; D is ambiguous. The CDR3 is 16 residues long. V shed 1 base and J shed 0 bases, with 10 bases lying between them. CDR1 is GTSNPN and CDR2 is SVGIG in the germline V gene (reference sequence). Filled out from reference TRBV30 and TRBJ2-6, the complete variable domain reads SQTIHQWPATLVQPVGSPLSLECTVEGTSNPNLYWYRQAAGRGLQLLFYSVGIGQISSEVPQNLSASRPQDRQFILSSKKLLLSDSGFYLCAWSGLALSGANVLTFGAGSRLTVL.

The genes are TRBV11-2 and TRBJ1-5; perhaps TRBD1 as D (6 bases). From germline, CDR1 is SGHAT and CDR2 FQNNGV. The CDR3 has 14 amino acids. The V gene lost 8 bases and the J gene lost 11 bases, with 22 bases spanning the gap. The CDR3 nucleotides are TGTGCCAGCCCTGGACAGAGCGGGGCCTCAGCCCAGCATTTT. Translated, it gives CASPGQSGASAQHF.

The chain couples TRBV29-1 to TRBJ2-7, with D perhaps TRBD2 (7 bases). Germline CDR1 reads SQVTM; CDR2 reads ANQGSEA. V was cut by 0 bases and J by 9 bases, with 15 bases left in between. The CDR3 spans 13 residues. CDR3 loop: CSVEDLHRGGQYF. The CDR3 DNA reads TGCAGCGTTGAAGATCTGCATAGGGGGGGGCAGTACTTC.

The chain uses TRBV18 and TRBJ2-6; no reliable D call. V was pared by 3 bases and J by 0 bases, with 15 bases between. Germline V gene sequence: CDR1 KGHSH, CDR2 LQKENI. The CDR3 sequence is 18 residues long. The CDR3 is CASSPLTQATSGANVLTF. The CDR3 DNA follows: TGTGCCAGCTCACCCCTTACCCAGGCTACCTCTGGGGCCAACGTCCTGACTTTC. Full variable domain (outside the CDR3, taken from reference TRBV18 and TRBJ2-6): NAGVMQNPRHLVRRRGQEARLRCSPMKGHSHVYWYRQLPEEGLKFMVYLQKENIIDESGMPKERFSAEFPKEGPSILRIQQVVRGDSAAYFCASSPLTQATSGANVLTFGAGSRLTVL.

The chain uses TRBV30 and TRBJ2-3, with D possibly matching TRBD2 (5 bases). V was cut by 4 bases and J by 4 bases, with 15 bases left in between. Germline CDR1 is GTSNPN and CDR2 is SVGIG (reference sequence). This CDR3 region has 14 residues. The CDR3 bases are TGTGCCTGGACCCGGGGTGGTCTGGCAGATACGCAGTATTTT. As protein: CAWTRGGLADTQYF.

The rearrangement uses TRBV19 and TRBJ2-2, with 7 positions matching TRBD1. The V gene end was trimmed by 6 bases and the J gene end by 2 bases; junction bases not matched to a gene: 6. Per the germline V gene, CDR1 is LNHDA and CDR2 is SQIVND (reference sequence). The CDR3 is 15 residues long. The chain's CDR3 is CASRRTGVNTGELFF. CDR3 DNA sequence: TGTGCCAGTAGACGGACAGGTGTCAACACCGGGGAGCTGTTTTTT.

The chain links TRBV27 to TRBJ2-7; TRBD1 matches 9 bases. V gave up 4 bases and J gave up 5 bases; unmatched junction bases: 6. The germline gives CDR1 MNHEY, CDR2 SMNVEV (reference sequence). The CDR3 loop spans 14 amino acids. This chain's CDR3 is CASSWGTGSHEQYF. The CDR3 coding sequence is TGTGCCAGCAGTTGGGGGACAGGGAGCCACGAGCAGTACTTC.